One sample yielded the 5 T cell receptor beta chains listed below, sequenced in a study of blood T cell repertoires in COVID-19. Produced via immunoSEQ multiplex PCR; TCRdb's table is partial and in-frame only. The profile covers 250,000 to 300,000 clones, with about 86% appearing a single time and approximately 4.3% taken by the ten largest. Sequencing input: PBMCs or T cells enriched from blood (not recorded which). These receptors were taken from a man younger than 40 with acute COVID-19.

CDR3 region: CATSDLGTGYNEQFF. Written as DNA, the CDR3 is TGTGCCACCAGTGACCTCGGGACAGGATACAATGAGCAGTTCTTC. The chain has TRBV24-1 and TRBJ2-1; TRBD1 agrees at 8 bases. The germline V gene has CDR1 KGHDR and CDR2 SFDVKD. The CDR3 covers 15 residues. The ends lost 4 bases at V and 4 bases at J; junction bases unmatched: 5.

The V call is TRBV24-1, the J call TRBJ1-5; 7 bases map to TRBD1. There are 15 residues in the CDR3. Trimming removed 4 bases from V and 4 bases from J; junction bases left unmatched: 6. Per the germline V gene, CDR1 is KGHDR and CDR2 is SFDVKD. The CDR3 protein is CATSEAGTANQPQHF. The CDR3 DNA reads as TGTGCCACCAGTGAGGCTGGGACAGCTAATCAGCCCCAGCATTTT.

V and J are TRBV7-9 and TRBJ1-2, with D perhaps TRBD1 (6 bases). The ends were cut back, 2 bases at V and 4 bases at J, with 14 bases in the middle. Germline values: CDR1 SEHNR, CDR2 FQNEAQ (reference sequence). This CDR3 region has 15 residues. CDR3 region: CASSLLATGRYGYTF. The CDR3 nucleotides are TGTGCCAGCAGCTTACTTGCGACAGGACGCTATGGCTACACCTTC.

The CDR3 DNA is TGTGCCAGCAGTCCAGGGACAGCCAATAATGAAAAACTGTTTTTT. This sequence encodes CASSPGTANNEKLFF. This chain connects TRBV6-5 to TRBJ1-4, with 7 positions matching TRBD1. Per germline, CDR1 MNHEY and CDR2 SVGAGI. The J segment lost 4 bases and the V segment lost 5 bases, leaving 7 bases of the junction unmatched. The CDR3 contains 15 residues.

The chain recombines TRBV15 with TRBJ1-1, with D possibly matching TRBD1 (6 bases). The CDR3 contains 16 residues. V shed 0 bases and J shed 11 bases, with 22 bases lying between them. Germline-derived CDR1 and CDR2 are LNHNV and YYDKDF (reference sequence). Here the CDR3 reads CATSRDRSVGTGLAFF. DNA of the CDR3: TGTGCCACCAGCAGAGATCGGTCGGTAGGTACAGGGCTTGCTTTCTTT.